This is a list of T cell receptor beta chains from one sample in a study of blood T cell repertoires in COVID-19. TCRdb keeps only in-frame clones here, not all; method: immunoSEQ multiplex PCR. The repertoire includes about 63,000 clones, around 80% of them detected once, and roughly 6% sits in the top ten. The sequencing input was peripheral blood. These receptors came from a human donor in a cohort sampled during active COVID-19. CDR3s include the opening cysteine and the closing phenylalanine or tryptophan. D genes are given only for firm matches. Clone size is not always given. Where it is, it says once, few, many or a class for expanded clones.

>TRBJ2-7|.|.|TRBV9
CASSPQGGHSYEQYF
TGTGCCAGCAGCCCGCAGGGGGGACATTCCTACGAGCAGTACTTC
>TRBJ2-1|TRBD1|.|TRBV5-4
CASSPTGGLASGVWFF
TGTGCCAGCAGCCCGACAGGGGGGCTAGCGTCAGGGGTCTGGTTCTTC
>TRBJ2-2|TRBD2|.|TRBV6-5
CASSTRGVRTGELFF
TGTGCCAGCAGCACGCGGGGGGTCCGTACCGGGGAGCTGTTTTTT
>TRBJ1-2|.|once|TRBV9
CASSVGEGRHGYTF
TGTGCCAGCAGCGTAGGGGAGGGACGTCATGGCTACACCTTC
>TRBJ2-6|.|.|TRBV11-2
CASSSQRTGANVLTF
TGTGCCAGCAGCTCACAGCGGACCGGGGCCAACGTCCTGACTTTC
>TRBJ1-5|TRBD1|few|TRBV6-6
CASSDPGTVNQPQHF
TGTGCCAGCAGTGACCCCGGGACAGTCAATCAGCCCCAGCATTTT
>TRBJ2-1|TRBD2|.|TRBV2
CASSHPGTSGTVLGNEQFF
TGTGCCAGCAGCCACCCCGGTACCAGCGGGACCGTCTTGGGAAATGAGCAGTTCTTC
>TRBJ1-1|.|.|TRBV5-4
CASSLKWSTEAFF
TGTGCCAGCAGCTTGAAATGGAGCACTGAAGCTTTCTTT
>TRBJ1-1|.|.|TRBV5-1
CASSYRVDTEAFF
TGCGCCAGCAGCTACAGGGTCGACACTGAAGCTTTCTTT
>TRBJ1-2|TRBD1|.|TRBV29-1
CSGSGTGGARGYTF
TGCAGCGGCTCCGGGACAGGGGGCGCGAGGGGCTACACCTTC
>TRBJ1-2|TRBD1|.|TRBV10-2
CASGWQGADGYTF
TGCGCCAGCGGCTGGCAGGGGGCCGATGGCTACACCTTC
>TRBJ1-2|TRBD1|.|TRBV6-5
CASTRIRQGNYGYTF
TGTGCCAGCACCCGCATTCGACAGGGCAACTATGGCTACACCTTC
>TRBJ1-1|.|.|TRBV18
CASSHTQGSSTNTEAFF
TGTGCCAGCTCCCACACGCAGGGTTCTTCAACGAACACTGAAGCTTTCTTT
>TRBJ2-1|TRBD1|few|TRBV2
CASSQQGAYNEQFF
TGTGCCAGCAGTCAACAGGGGGCGTACAATGAGCAGTTCTTC
>TRBJ2-2|TRBD2|.|TRBV4-2
CASQQPTSGTGELFF
TGTGCCAGTCAACAGCCAACTAGCGGCACCGGGGAGCTGTTTTTT
>TRBJ1-5|.|.|TRBV2
CASRPQGPRQPQHF
TGTGCCAGCAGACCCCAGGGGCCTAGGCAGCCCCAGCATTTT
>TRBJ2-2|.|.|TRBV21-1
CASSPRDRGTSGILNGELFF
TGTGCCAGCAGCCCTCGGGACAGGGGGACTAGCGGGATACTCAACGGGGAGCTGTTTTTT
>TRBJ2-7|.|.|TRBV6-6
CASNDLYEQYF
TGTGCCAGCAATGACTTGTACGAGCAGTACTTC
>TRBJ2-6|.|.|TRBV2
CASHIGANVLTF
TGTGCCAGCCACATCGGGGCCAACGTCCTGACTTTC
>TRBJ2-3|TRBD1|.|TRBV10-1
CASSRQGARNTQYF
TGCGCCAGCAGTAGACAGGGGGCGAGGAATACGCAGTATTTT
>TRBJ1-1|.|.|TRBV24-1
CATQAGLNTRMNTEAFF
TGTGCCACCCAGGCGGGGCTCAATACTCGCATGAACACTGAAGCTTTCTTT
>TRBJ1-4|.|.|TRBV10-1
CASSESTGPNEKLFF
TGCGCCAGCAGTGAGTCCACTGGGCCCAATGAAAAACTGTTTTTT
>TRBJ2-4|TRBD2|.|TRBV4-2
CASSPGGGAKNIQYF
TGTGCCAGCAGTCCGGGAGGAGGGGCCAAAAACATTCAGTACTTC
>TRBJ2-5|.|.|TRBV12-5
CASGHRGVGGRETQYF
TGTGCTAGTGGCCATAGGGGCGTTGGGGGCCGAGAGACCCAGTACTTC
>TRBJ2-5|.|.|TRBV11-2
CASSLGQETQYF
TGTGCCAGCAGCTTAGGGCAGGAGACCCAGTACTTC
>TRBJ1-5|TRBD1|.|TRBV2
CASTIDRGGNQPQHF
TGTGCCAGCACTATAGACAGGGGAGGCAATCAGCCCCAGCATTTT
>TRBJ2-1|.|.|TRBV18
CASSPPNGRGEQFF
TGTGCCAGCTCACCACCAAACGGGAGAGGGGAGCAGTTCTTC
>TRBJ1-2|TRBD1|.|TRBV29-1
CSADDRGEGYTF
TGCAGCGCCGATGACAGGGGGGAGGGCTACACCTTC
>TRBJ2-2|TRBD2|.|TRBV27
CASSLWGGAPGELFF
TGTGCCAGCAGTTTATGGGGAGGGGCGCCTGGGGAGCTGTTTTTT
>TRBJ2-2|TRBD2|medium-sized|TRBV19
CASSKDRGLAGNTGELFF
TGTGCCAGTAGTAAGGACAGGGGACTAGCGGGTAACACCGGGGAGCTGTTTTTT
>TRBJ2-7|.|.|TRBV10-2
CASSDAVGVSYEQYF
TGCGCCAGCAGCGACGCCGTCGGAGTTTCCTACGAGCAGTACTTC
>TRBJ2-1|TRBD1|once|TRBV5-1
CASSSGSTGGSKNEQFF
TGCGCCAGCAGCTCCGGATCGACAGGGGGGTCGAAGAATGAGCAGTTCTTC
>TRBJ1-1|TRBD1|medium-sized|TRBV5-4
CASSWTGLNTEAFF
TGTGCCAGCAGCTGGACAGGGCTGAACACTGAAGCTTTCTTT
>TRBJ2-5|TRBD2|once|TRBV7-9
CASSSRGGSGETQYF
TGTGCCAGCAGCTCACGCGGGGGGAGCGGAGAGACCCAGTACTTC
>TRBJ1-3|.|.|TRBV5-8
CASSLASGNTIYF
TGTGCCAGCAGCTTGGCATCTGGAAACACCATATATTTT
>TRBJ1-1|.|.|TRBV3-1/TRBV3-2
CASSLGGVRNTEAFF
TGTGCCAGCAGCCTTGGGGGGGTTAGGAACACTGAAGCTTTCTTT
>TRBJ2-6|.|once|TRBV28
CASSSRGSGANVLTF
TGTGCCAGCAGTTCCCGAGGCTCTGGGGCCAACGTCCTGACTTTC
>TRBJ2-3|TRBD2|few|TRBV19
CATKRGSSTDTQYF
TGTGCCACAAAGCGGGGGTCTAGCACAGATACGCAGTATTTT
>TRBJ1-4|.|.|TRBV7-9
CASSPEGLGLEKLFF
TGTGCCAGCAGCCCGGAGGGGTTAGGATTGGAAAAACTGTTTTTT
>TRBJ2-7|.|.|TRBV15
CATSNRGTSTYEQYF
TGTGCCACCAGTAATAGGGGGACGTCTACCTACGAGCAGTACTTC
>TRBJ2-7|TRBD2|.|TRBV5-4
CASSPGLAGAYEQYF
TGTGCCAGCAGCCCCGGACTAGCGGGGGCCTACGAGCAGTACTTC
>TRBJ2-7|TRBD1|few|TRBV5-1
CASSLAGQGSEQYF
TGCGCCAGCAGCTTGGCGGGACAGGGAAGCGAGCAGTACTTC
>TRBJ2-3|.|.|TRBV18
CASSPTGTSTDTQYF
TGTGCCAGCTCCCCGACAGGGACTAGCACAGATACGCAGTATTTT
>TRBJ1-2|.|.|TRBV5-1
CASSLVSFNYGYTF
TGCGCCAGCAGCTTGGTTTCATTTAACTATGGCTACACCTTC
>TRBJ2-1|.|.|TRBV3-1/TRBV3-2
CASSQDLLSSYNEQFF
TGTGCCAGCAGCCAAGATCTGCTTAGCTCCTACAATGAGCAGTTCTTC
>TRBJ2-5|.|.|TRBV6-1
CASSGGWGLRSQETQYF
TGTGCCAGCAGTGGCGGGTGGGGGCTACGTTCCCAAGAGACCCAGTACTTC
>TRBJ2-7|TRBD1|.|TRBV4-2
CASSQPQGIGSYEQYF
TGTGCCAGCAGCCAACCACAGGGGATTGGGTCCTACGAGCAGTACTTC
>TRBJ1-1|.|.|TRBV2
CASSEAGTRGAFF
TGTGCCAGCAGTGAAGCCGGGACACGGGGAGCTTTCTTT
>TRBJ1-2|.|.|TRBV6-2/TRBV6-3
CASSYSGRQASNYGYTF
TGTGCCAGCAGTTACTCGGGTCGACAGGCGTCTAACTATGGCTACACCTTC
>TRBJ2-3|TRBD2|.|TRBV6-5
CASSLTSGGAYTQYF
TGTGCCAGCAGCCTGACTAGCGGGGGGGCATATACGCAGTATTTT
>TRBJ2-7|.|.|TRBV27
CASSFSQYKGHQYF
TGTGCCAGCAGTTTTAGTCAGTACAAGGGACACCAGTACTTC
>TRBJ1-1|.|.|TRBV5-6
CASSLVRDRNTEAFF
TGTGCCAGCAGCTTGGTTCGGGATCGAAACACTGAAGCTTTCTTT
>TRBJ2-3|.|.|TRBV6-4
CASSVRFGGPDTQYF
TGTGCCAGCAGTGTCAGATTTGGAGGGCCAGATACGCAGTATTTT
>TRBJ1-2|.|.|TRBV28
CASITPRSNYGYTF
TGTGCCAGCATTACCCCCCGTAGTAACTATGGCTACACCTTC